Presented here are 11 T cell receptor beta chains from one specimen sequenced in a study of cytomegalovirus exposure and HLA in healthy donors. Amplification used 60 Vbeta primers and 13 Jbeta primers. Assay: immunoSEQ multiplex PCR; the TCRdb copy retains only in-frame clones and omits some. This repertoire shows some 150,000 clones, around 86% found once; its top ten account for 0.95% to 1.5%. The sequenced material came from PBMCs. All receptors derive from a female donor in good health and CMV-seronegative.

This clone has a handful of counts. An end of the junction does not agree with germline; a read error may underlie this. J is TRBJ2-5 and V is TRBV6-1; 12 bases line up with TRBD1. The CDR3 totals 16 residues. CDR1 and CDR2 (germline): MNHNS, SASEGT. The CDR3 DNA reads as TGTGCCAGCAGAGAAGGGGACAGGGGGCGTCAAGAGACCCAGTACTTC. Protein: CASREGDRGRQETQYF.

This clone was seen a single time. The rearrangement uses TRBV7-6 and TRBJ2-1, with 10 nucleotides matching TRBD2. V dropped 7 bases and J dropped 9; count of bases not matched to a gene: 9. The CDR3 is made up of 14 amino acids. Per the germline V gene, CDR1 is SGHVS and CDR2 is FNYEAQ. In DNA, the CDR3 is TGTGCCAGCAATGAGCGGGAGGGCCCCGGTGAGCAGTTCTTC. It specifies CASNEREGPGEQFF.

This chain links TRBV7-9 with TRBJ2-1, with a tentative D call TRBD1 (5 bases). CDR1 is SEHNR and CDR2 is FQNEAQ in the germline V gene (reference sequence). This CDR3 is built from 16 residues. With 4 bases removed from V and 9 bases from J, the gap between germline ends came to 22 bases. CDR3 loop: CASSSHRGPRASEQFF. The CDR3 nucleotides are TGTGCCAGCAGCTCACATAGGGGCCCCAGGGCAAGTGAGCAGTTCTTC.

This chain connects TRBV2 to TRBJ1-1; D is perhaps TRBD1 (6 bases). Per the germline V gene, CDR1 is SNHLY and CDR2 is FYNNEI. The ends were cut back, 4 bases at V and 3 bases at J, with 12 bases in the middle. There are 14 residues in the CDR3. CDR3 bases: TGTGCCAGCAGTGCTCCGGACAGAGACACTGAAGCTTTCTTT. Translation gives CASSAPDRDTEAFF.

The rearrangement links TRBV30 to TRBJ2-7, with a weak D call TRBD1 (7 bases). CDR1 is GTSNPN, CDR2 SVGIG, per germline (reference sequence). V gave up 1 base and J gave up 4 bases, with 8 bases separating them. This CDR3 has 12 residues. The CDR3 loop is CAWSAGGYEQYF. The DNA of the CDR3 is TGTGCCTGGAGTGCAGGGGGGTACGAGCAGTACTTC.

The sample holds a few counts of this clone. The rearrangement joins TRBV11-2 to TRBJ2-4; D is unresolved. Germline lookup yields CDR1 SGHAT and CDR2 FQNNGV. Trimming took 0 bases from V and 0 from J, leaving 6 bases between them. CDR3 length: 15 amino acids. CDR3 nucleotide sequence: TGTGCCAGCAGCTTAGACAGATTAGCCAAAAACATTCAGTACTTC. Residues: CASSLDRLAKNIQYF.

CDR3: CASYDMSYEQYF. As DNA, the CDR3 is TGTGCCAGCTATGACATGTCCTACGAGCAGTACTTC. The rearrangement uses TRBV27 and TRBJ2-7; D unclear. The CDR3 is 12 amino acids. V lost 8 bases and J lost 1, with 9 bases in between. CDR1 and CDR2 from the germline V gene are MNHEY and SMNVEV (reference sequence).

The rearrangement links TRBV27 to TRBJ1-5; TRBD1 matches 9 bases. The CDR3 is 13 residues long. The junction had 1 base not matched to a gene; V was cut back by 6 bases and J by 4 bases. In germline, CDR1 is MNHEY, CDR2 SMNVEV (reference sequence). The CDR3 DNA reads as TGTGCCAGCAGCGGGACAGGGAATCAGCCCCAGCATTTT. Translated, it gives CASSGTGNQPQHF.

The genes are TRBV30 and TRBJ2-7; a weak D match, TRBD2 (6 bases). V was trimmed by 7 bases and J by 4 bases, leaving 17 bases between them. Germline CDR1 GTSNPN, CDR2 SVGIG (reference sequence). The CDR3 is 13 residues long. CDR3 bases: TGTGCCTACAGCGGGTATGGCTGGTACGAGCAGTACTTC. Translation: CAYSGYGWYEQYF.

The genes are TRBV27 and TRBJ2-7; the match to TRBD2 covers 8 bases. V was clipped by 2 bases and J by 0 bases; unmatched bases: 3. CDR3 length equals 15 residues. Germline CDR1 reads MNHEY; CDR2 reads SMNVEV (reference sequence). The CDR3 spells CASSLSAGGSYEQYF. The CDR3 DNA sequence: TGTGCCAGCAGTTTAAGTGCGGGAGGCTCCTACGAGCAGTACTTC.

The chain joins TRBV2 to TRBJ2-7; possibly TRBD1 for D (5 bases). Germline V gene data show CDR1 as SNHLY and CDR2 as FYNNEI. The CDR3 is made up of 14 amino acids. V dropped 5 bases and J dropped 0 bases, with 11 bases sitting between them. The CDR3 DNA reads TGTGCCAGCAGTATACCGGACATCTCCTACGAGCAGTACTTC. The encoded protein is CASSIPDISYEQYF. Looking up the rest from reference TRBV2 and TRBJ2-7 gives the full variable domain: EPEVTQTPSHQVTQMGQEVILRCVPISNHLYFYWYRQILGQKVEFLVSFYNNEISEKSEIFDDQFSVERPDGSNFTLKIRSTKLEDSAMYFCASSIPDISYEQYFGPGTRLTVT.